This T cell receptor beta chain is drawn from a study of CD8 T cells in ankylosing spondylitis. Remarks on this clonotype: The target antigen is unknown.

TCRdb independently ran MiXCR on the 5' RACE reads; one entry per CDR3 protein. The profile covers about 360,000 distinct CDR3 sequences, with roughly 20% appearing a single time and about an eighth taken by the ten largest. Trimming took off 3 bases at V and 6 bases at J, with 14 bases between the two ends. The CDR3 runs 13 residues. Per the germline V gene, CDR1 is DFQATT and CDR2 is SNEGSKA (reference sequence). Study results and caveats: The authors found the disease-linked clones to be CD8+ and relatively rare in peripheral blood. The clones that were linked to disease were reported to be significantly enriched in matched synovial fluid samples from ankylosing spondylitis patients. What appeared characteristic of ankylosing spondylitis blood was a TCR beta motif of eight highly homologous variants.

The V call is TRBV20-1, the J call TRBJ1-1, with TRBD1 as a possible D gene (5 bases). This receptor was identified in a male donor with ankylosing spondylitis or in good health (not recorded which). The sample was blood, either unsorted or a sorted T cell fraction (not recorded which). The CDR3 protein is CSASDSEQAEAFF. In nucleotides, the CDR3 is TGCAGTGCTAGTGACAGTGAACAGGCTGAAGCTTTCTTT.